This T cell receptor (beta chain) was obtained from a study of blood T cell repertoires in COVID-19. Study background: PBMCs, B-cell-depleted T cells, or T cells provided the cDNA or gDNA that made up the material.

Authors' methods: From reference gene primer amplification, estimates of nucleated cell counts were derived. Assay: immunoSEQ multiplex PCR; the TCRdb copy retains only in-frame clones and omits some. V and J calls and clone size are copied from that table; D and trimming were computed from the DNA. The sample has a few hundred thousand clones, around 89% seen once. The germline V gene encodes CDR1 MNHEY and CDR2 SMNVEV (reference sequence). The V gene lost 1 base and the J gene lost 7 bases, with 11 bases spanning the gap. This CDR3 is 15 amino acids long. This clonotype originated in a man in his forties with acute or convalescent COVID-19. The chain couples TRBV27 to TRBJ1-6; no firm D call. Sequencing used peripheral blood. The CDR3 sequence: CASSLFRTGNSPLHF. CDR3 in DNA: TGTGCCAGCAGTTTATTCAGGACGGGAAATTCACCCCTCCACTTT.